Listed below are T cell receptor beta chains from one sample, sequenced in a study of beta chain features in type 1 diabetes. The protocol was immunoSEQ multiplex PCR, while the TCRdb copy is restricted to in-frame clones and leaves out a portion. The data show about 370,000 clones, over 8.5% seen once. Sequencing input: central memory CD4+ T cells from blood. These TCRs come from a man younger than 40 with type 1 diabetes. Both conserved end residues are part of each CDR3. Each record gives: J gene, D gene, V gene, clone size, CDR3 protein, CDR3 DNA. The D gene is left open where the match is weak. The size of a clone is reported for some rows only, either as once, few or many, or as a class for expanded clones.

TRBJ1-1 . TRBV28 many CASSERETEAFF TGTGCCAGCTCGGAAAGGGAAACTGAAGCTTTCTTT
TRBJ1-2 TRBD1 TRBV30 many CAWSRDRAYGYTF TGTGCCTGGAGCCGGGACAGGGCCTATGGCTACACCTTC
TRBJ2-1 . TRBV6-5 few CASSTPYPGREQFF TGTGCCAGCAGTACCCCGTATCCTGGGCGTGAGCAGTTCTTC
TRBJ2-1 . TRBV5-1 . CASSLDQSYNEQFF TGCGCCAGCAGCTTGGACCAATCCTACAATGAGCAGTTCTTC
TRBJ2-1 . TRBV6-5 . CASSLEGYNEQFF TGTGCCAGCAGTTTAGAAGGGTACAATGAGCAGTTCTTC
TRBJ2-5 . TRBV7-9 . CASSFVGQETQYF TGTGCCAGCAGCTTTGTTGGCCAAGAGACCCAGTACTTC
TRBJ1-2 . TRBV29-1 few CSVYTDLGGYTF TGCAGCGTTTACACAGACCTCGGCGGCTACACCTTC
TRBJ1-1 . TRBV5-1 few CASTTGFDNTEAFF TGCGCCAGTACTACAGGGTTCGACAACACTGAAGCTTTCTTT
TRBJ1-5 . TRBV27 . CASSLNSDGNQPQHF TGTGCCAGCAGTTTAAACTCAGACGGCAATCAGCCCCAGCATTTT
TRBJ2-3 TRBD2 TRBV7-9 few CASSFPLGTSGRETDTQYF TGTGCCAGCAGCTTCCCTCTCGGGACTAGCGGCAGAGAGACAGATACGCAGTATTTT
TRBJ2-7 . TRBV4-3 . CASSQDVVGSSYEQYF TGCGCCAGCAGCCAAGATGTTGTGGGGAGCTCCTACGAGCAGTACTTC
TRBJ1-5 . TRBV9 . CASSVEGLGNQPQHF TGTGCCAGCAGCGTAGAGGGTTTGGGCAATCAGCCCCAGCATTTT
TRBJ1-1 . TRBV11-2 few CASSFGTSNTEAFF TGTGCCAGCAGCTTCGGGACATCGAACACTGAAGCTTTCTTT
TRBJ2-3 . TRBV4-2 . CASSRQGLAQQYF TGTGCCAGCAGCCGGCAGGGGCTAGCGCAGCAGTATTTT
TRBJ2-6 TRBD1 TRBV7-7 many CASSPRQGTSGANVLTF TGTGCCAGCAGCCCCCGACAGGGTACCTCTGGGGCCAACGTCCTGACTTTC
TRBJ1-4 TRBD1 TRBV7-6 . CASSLTGGLEKLFF TGTGCCAGCAGCCTGACAGGGGGTCTGGAAAAACTGTTTTTT
TRBJ1-5 . TRBV11-1 . CASSLNAALNQPQHF TGTGCCAGCAGCTTAAACGCGGCCCTTAATCAGCCCCAGCATTTT
TRBJ2-2 . TRBV14 few CASSPRWEEYDTGELFF TGTGCCAGCAGCCCCCGGTGGGAAGAGTACGACACCGGGGAGCTGTTTTTT
TRBJ2-1 . TRBV28 . CASSSDTSLSYNEQFF TGTGCCAGCAGTTCAGATACAAGTTTATCCTACAATGAGCAGTTCTTC
TRBJ2-3 TRBD2 TRBV7-2 few CASSFTSGSTDTQYF TGTGCCAGCAGCTTTACTAGCGGGAGCACAGATACGCAGTATTTT
TRBJ1-6 . TRBV7-2 few CASRGTLDNSPLHF TGTGCCAGCAGAGGGACACTCGATAATTCACCCCTCCACTTT
TRBJ2-5 . TRBV23-1 . CASSPLGTGETQYF TGCGCCAGCAGCCCCCTAGGCACAGGAGAGACCCAGTACTTC
TRBJ2-3 TRBD2 TRBV7-2 few CASSLGTSGRAEDTQYF TGTGCCAGCAGCTTGGGGACTAGCGGGAGGGCCGAAGATACGCAGTATTTT
TRBJ1-1 TRBD1 TRBV25-1 many CASSEWDSPKAFF TGTGCCAGCAGTGAATGGGACAGCCCCAAAGCTTTCTTT
TRBJ1-2 TRBD1 TRBV10-3 few CASSPGQAYGYTF TGTGCCAGCAGCCCAGGACAGGCCTATGGCTACACCTTC
TRBJ2-1 . TRBV7-9 . CASSLDGREQFF TGTGCCAGCAGCTTAGATGGACGGGAGCAGTTCTTC
TRBJ1-5 . TRBV5-1 . CASSPQAGPQQPQHF TGCGCCAGCAGCCCCCAGGCGGGACCTCAGCAGCCCCAGCATTTT
TRBJ2-3 . TRBV10-3 few CAISDGRYPDTQYF TGTGCCATCAGTGACGGCAGATACCCAGATACGCAGTATTTT
TRBJ2-6 . TRBV18 few CPSSPEGYSGANVLTF TGTCCCAGCTCACCGGAGGGGTACTCTGGGGCCAACGTCCTGACTTTC
TRBJ2-4 TRBD1 TRBV6-6 few CASSYSPGGRNIQYF TGTGCCAGCAGTTACTCGCCAGGGGGAAGGAACATTCAGTACTTC
TRBJ2-2 . TRBV10-3 . CAISGLLGLNTGELFF TGTGCCATCAGTGGATTACTGGGCCTGAACACCGGGGAGCTGTTTTTT